The rows below give T cell receptor beta chains drawn from one sample of a study of blood T cells in healthy people across ages. TCRdb reanalysed the 5' RACE reads using MiXCR and keeps one entry per CDR3 protein. The sample consists of some 1,800,000 distinct CDR3 sequences, 30% to 40% of them appearing once. Material: blood. These receptors originate from a human donor in good health. Both conserved end residues are part of each CDR3.

CDR3 protein: CASGAAYNEQFF
J gene: TRBJ2-1
V gene: TRBV12-3/TRBV12-4

CDR3 protein: CSAAGTARYGYTF
J gene: TRBJ1-2
V gene: TRBV29-1

CDR3 protein: CASSSTSGGANGQFF
J gene: TRBJ2-1
V gene: TRBV7-8

CDR3 protein: CAGSQDFGGAVDEQYF
J gene: .
V gene: TRBV3-1

CDR3 protein: CASTLPDRLNGYTF
J gene: TRBJ1-2
V gene: TRBV28

CDR3 protein: CAGSRGLTEIFQETQYF
J gene: TRBJ2-5
V gene: TRBV18

CDR3 protein: CASSRGEYNEQFF
J gene: TRBJ2-1
V gene: TRBV27

CDR3 protein: CASSLLSTGEYNSPLHF
J gene: TRBJ1-6
V gene: TRBV7-2

CDR3 protein: CASSLIRAETQYF
J gene: .
V gene: TRBV11-2

CDR3 protein: CSADRAYEQYF
J gene: TRBJ2-7
V gene: TRBV20-1

CDR3 protein: CASSPEYYSQDYGYTF
J gene: TRBJ1-2
V gene: TRBV18

CDR3 protein: CASGAGEDTDTQYF
J gene: TRBJ2-3
V gene: TRBV4-3

CDR3 protein: CSARDQAGTDTQYF
J gene: TRBJ2-3
V gene: TRBV20-1

CDR3 protein: CSARDFLHGASEKLFF
J gene: TRBJ1-4
V gene: TRBV20-1

CDR3 protein: CASSPGRSSPLHF
J gene: TRBJ1-6
V gene: TRBV5-1

CDR3 protein: CASNIGGGTESPLHF
J gene: TRBJ1-6
V gene: TRBV5-1

CDR3 protein: CASSQDGSLAGEQFF
J gene: TRBJ2-1
V gene: TRBV4-1

CDR3 protein: CASNQLNEKLFF
J gene: TRBJ1-4
V gene: TRBV4-2

CDR3 protein: CASSPPIRGGGEQYF
J gene: .
V gene: TRBV18

CDR3 protein: CAISSGAGDNEQFF
J gene: TRBJ2-1
V gene: TRBV10-3

CDR3 protein: CASSFRRTVNTEAFF
J gene: TRBJ1-1
V gene: TRBV7-2

CDR3 protein: CASSLLQGPSAQETQYF
J gene: TRBJ2-5
V gene: TRBV5-1

CDR3 protein: CSVEAPPGANVLTF
J gene: TRBJ2-6
V gene: TRBV29-1

CDR3 protein: CASSIDTSGGSMYEQYF
J gene: TRBJ2-7
V gene: TRBV21-1

CDR3 protein: CASSPGDPSNYGYTF
J gene: TRBJ1-2
V gene: TRBV6-1

CDR3 protein: CASSMTEAGGDEQFF
J gene: TRBJ2-1
V gene: TRBV7-3

CDR3 protein: CASSLTLDGYAYGYTF
J gene: TRBJ1-2
V gene: TRBV7-9

CDR3 protein: CASSVVESEQFF
J gene: TRBJ2-1
V gene: TRBV9

CDR3 protein: CASSSHSAKNIQYF
J gene: TRBJ2-4
V gene: TRBV5-1

CDR3 protein: CSARNLGGLNTEAFF
J gene: TRBJ1-1
V gene: TRBV20-1

CDR3 protein: CASSLVMGLSYEQYF
J gene: TRBJ2-7
V gene: TRBV7-2

CDR3 protein: CASSPGRGGRGEQYF
J gene: .
V gene: TRBV6-6

CDR3 protein: CASSLILAGVQETQYF
J gene: TRBJ2-5
V gene: TRBV5-1

CDR3 protein: CASSLATAGARDTQYF
J gene: TRBJ2-3
V gene: TRBV5-5

CDR3 protein: CSARVRLAGRVADTQYF
J gene: TRBJ2-3
V gene: TRBV20-1

CDR3 protein: CASRGDRSYNEQFF
J gene: TRBJ2-1
V gene: TRBV12-3/TRBV12-4

CDR3 protein: CAISESSGGGTEAFF
J gene: TRBJ1-1
V gene: TRBV10-3

CDR3 protein: CATSSPDRGTDTQYF
J gene: TRBJ2-3
V gene: TRBV15

CDR3 protein: CTNSGVTSGNSGANVLTF
J gene: TRBJ2-6
V gene: TRBV2

CDR3 protein: CASSSWIAGGYTF
J gene: TRBJ1-2
V gene: TRBV7-8

CDR3 protein: CAITMDTQYF
J gene: TRBJ2-3
V gene: TRBV4-3

CDR3 protein: CSVEGGGRRTDTQYF
J gene: TRBJ2-3
V gene: TRBV29-1

CDR3 protein: CAISPGDGYGYTF
J gene: TRBJ1-2
V gene: TRBV10-3

CDR3 protein: CSAESTGNTIYF
J gene: TRBJ1-3
V gene: TRBV20-1

CDR3 protein: CASSQDLTGLETQYF
J gene: TRBJ2-5
V gene: TRBV4-3

CDR3 protein: CSARDSSRVRFSYSNQPQHF
J gene: TRBJ1-5
V gene: TRBV20-1

CDR3 protein: CSAPTHRTNYGYTF
J gene: TRBJ1-2
V gene: TRBV20-1

CDR3 protein: CASSKPDRSSYEQYF
J gene: TRBJ2-7
V gene: TRBV7-9

CDR3 protein: CSARSETGGYNEQFF
J gene: TRBJ2-1
V gene: TRBV20-1